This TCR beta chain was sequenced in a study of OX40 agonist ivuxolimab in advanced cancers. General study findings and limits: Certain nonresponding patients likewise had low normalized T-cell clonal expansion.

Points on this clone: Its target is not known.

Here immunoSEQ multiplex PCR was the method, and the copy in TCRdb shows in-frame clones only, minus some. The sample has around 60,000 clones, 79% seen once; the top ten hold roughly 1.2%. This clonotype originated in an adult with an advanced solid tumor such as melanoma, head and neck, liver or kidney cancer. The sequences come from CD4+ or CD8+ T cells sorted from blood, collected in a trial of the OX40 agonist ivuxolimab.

The CDR3 DNA reads TGCGCCAGCAGCTTGGCACTAACATCCCGAGACTTAACTCACGAGCAGTACTTC. It is translated as CASSLALTSRDLTHEQYF. The chain joins TRBV5-1 to TRBJ2-7; D is unclear. Germline V lookup: CDR1 SGHRS, CDR2 YFSETQ. The CDR3 covers 18 residues. V was pared by 0 bases and J by 5 bases, with 24 bases between.